This is a list of T cell receptor beta chains from one sample in a study of tumor-infiltrating lymphocytes in primary liver carcinoma. TCRdb independently ran MiXCR on the multiplex PCR reads; one entry per CDR3 protein. This table holds approximately 210,000 distinct CDR3 sequences, approximately 64% found once. Sequencing used peripheral blood. The source is a woman aged 60-70 years with primary liver carcinoma and hepatitis B virus infection. Both conserved end residues are part of each CDR3. A D gene is named only where the DNA matches it firmly. The listing skips clone size in some rows; elsewhere it reads once, few, many or a size class.

>many|TRBJ1-2|TRBV14|NA
CASSRLGGARSYTF
TGTGCCAGCAGCCGACTAGGGGGAGCTAGGAGCTACACCTTC
>NA|TRBJ2-3|TRBV2|NA
CTSTLRGSTDTQYF
TGTACCAGCACGTTGCGGGGCAGCACAGATACGCAGTATTTT
>many|TRBJ1-2|TRBV29-1|NA
CSVRQKPDGYTF
TGCAGCGTTCGCCAGAAACCCGATGGCTACACCTTC
>few|TRBJ2-5|TRBV2|NA
CASSWTQEIQYF
TGTGCCAGCAGTTGGACCCAAGAGATCCAGTACTTC
>few|TRBJ1-2|TRBV30|NA
CAWRPRVTNYGYTF
TGTGCCTGGAGGCCAAGGGTGACTAACTATGGCTACACCTTC
>NA|TRBJ2-7|TRBV29-1|NA
CSVGGGARDRGYYEQYF
TGCAGCGTTGGTGGGGGCGCGAGAGATCGGGGTTACTACGAGCAGTACTTC
>NA|TRBJ1-5|TRBV6-1|NA
CASSEFKENQPQHF
TGTGCCAGCAGTGAATTCAAAGAGAATCAGCCCCAGCATTTT
>many|TRBJ2-1|TRBV29-1|NA
CSVVSGTVASYNEQFF
TGCAGCGTTGTGTCCGGGACTGTTGCGTCCTACAATGAGCAGTTCTTC
>few|TRBJ1-2|TRBV7-9|TRBD1
CASSLSATGEYGYTF
TGTGCCAGCAGCTTATCAGCGACAGGGGAATATGGCTACACCTTC
>NA|TRBJ1-1|TRBV11-2|NA
CASSFIDMNTEAFF
TGTGCCAGCAGCTTTATCGACATGAACACTGAAGCTTTCTTT
>NA|TRBJ2-7|TRBV30|NA
CAWASQRLVGVSEQYF
TGTGCCTGGGCAAGCCAAAGACTAGTGGGAGTTTCCGAGCAGTACTTC
>NA|TRBJ1-4|TRBV11-2|NA
CASSTGTPATNEILFF
TGTGCCAGCAGCACTGGGACACCAGCAACTAATGAAATACTGTTTTTT
>few|TRBJ1-5|TRBV12-3/TRBV12-4|TRBD1
CASRPGGSNQPQHF
TGTGCCAGCAGGCCAGGGGGAAGCAATCAGCCCCAGCATTTT
>NA|TRBJ2-2|TRBV28|NA
CASSLRDTGELFF
TGTGCCAGCAGTTTACGGGACACCGGGGAGCTGTTTTTT